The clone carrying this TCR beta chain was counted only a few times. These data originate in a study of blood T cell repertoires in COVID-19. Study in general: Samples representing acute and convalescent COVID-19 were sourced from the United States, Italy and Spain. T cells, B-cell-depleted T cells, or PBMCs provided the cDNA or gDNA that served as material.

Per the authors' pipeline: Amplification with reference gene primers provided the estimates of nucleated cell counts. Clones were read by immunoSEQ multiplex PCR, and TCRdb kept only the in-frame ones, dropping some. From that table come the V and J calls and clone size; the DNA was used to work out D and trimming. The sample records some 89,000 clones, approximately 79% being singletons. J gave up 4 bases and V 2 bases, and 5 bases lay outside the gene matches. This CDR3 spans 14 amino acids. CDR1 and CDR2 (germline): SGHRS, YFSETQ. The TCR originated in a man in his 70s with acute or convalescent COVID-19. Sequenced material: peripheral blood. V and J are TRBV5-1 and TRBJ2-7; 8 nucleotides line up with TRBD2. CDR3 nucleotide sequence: TGCGCCAGCAGCTTCGGATCGGGAGGGTACGAGCAGTACTTC. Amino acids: CASSFGSGGYEQYF.